Ten or more counts support the clone carrying this T cell receptor beta chain. Germline V gives CDR1 SEHNR, CDR2 FQNEAQ (reference sequence). J was trimmed by 2 bases and V by 7 bases; bases with no gene match: 20. This CDR3 has 19 residues. Profiled with immunoSEQ multiplex PCR; TCRdb holds only in-frame clones, not every one. The sample includes about 1.1 million clones, approximately 80% of them seen just once. This sample was included in a study of shared clonotypes between healthy human individuals. Material: memory CD4+ T cells from PBMCs. Subset specified: CD45RA-negative fraction. V usage is TRBV7-9 and J usage is TRBJ1-1, with TRBD1 matching over 9 bases. This clonotype was sampled from a man younger than 35 in good health. Some clones in this sample may be carry-over from other donors' samples. CDR3 bases: TGTGCCAGCAAATCAATTGGAGGGACAGGGCGAAGGATAAACACTGAAGCTTTCTTT. Protein product: CASKSIGGTGRRINTEAFF.